The source of this T cell receptor (beta chain) is a study of cytomegalovirus exposure and HLA in healthy donors. Study-wide context: In a previous analysis, around 120 million unique TCR beta sequences were found from 150 million to 200 million T cells.

V dropped 2 bases and J dropped 4 bases, with 13 bases sitting between them. The CDR3 loop spans 15 amino acids. In germline, CDR1 is MNHEY, CDR2 SMNVEV (reference sequence). Overall study results and limits: Most observed TCR sequences were rare, whereas some public TCRs were detected in many donors. Researchers counted approximately 160 TCR beta chains as cytomegalovirus-associated.

The study ran its PCR with 60 Vbeta and 13 Jbeta primers. Profiling relied on immunoSEQ multiplex PCR, and the TCRdb table lists in-frame clones only, not all of them. The repertoire holds 88,000 or so clones, around 60% seen once, with 3.5% to 4.5% in the top ten. About this clone: Antigen: not known.

The sample consisted of PBMCs. The chain links TRBV27 to TRBJ2-3; weak D call: TRBD1 (6 bases). The clonotype was recovered from a male donor in good health and CMV-seropositive. The CDR3 is CASSLGQGFADTQYF. The CDR3 DNA reads as TGTGCCAGCAGTTTAGGGCAGGGGTTCGCAGATACGCAGTATTTT.